These 3 T cell receptor beta chains were sequenced from one sample in a study of cytomegalovirus exposure and HLA in healthy donors. Assay used: immunoSEQ multiplex PCR; TCRdb lists only in-frame clones, some missing. The table records roughly 220,000 clones, approximately 90% of them present only once. Sequencing was done on a sample of PBMCs. These receptors were taken from a woman aged 18-35 years in good health and CMV-seronegative.

The J gene is TRBJ1-4, the V gene TRBV5-1; 8 bases are a match to TRBD1. Germline V lookup: CDR1 SGHRS, CDR2 YFSETQ. The V gene end was trimmed by 4 bases and the J gene end by 10 bases; junction bases not matched to a gene: 9. The CDR3 has 14 amino acids. The CDR3: CASSSRTGSSKLFF. The CDR3 DNA reads as TGCGCCAGCAGCAGCCGGACAGGGAGTTCAAAACTGTTTTTT.

The chain has TRBV28 and TRBJ2-2; TRBD1 matches at 9 bases. The CDR3 is 15 residues long. The V segment lost 6 bases and the J segment 7 bases; nucleotides outside the gene matches: 9. Per germline, CDR1 MDHEN and CDR2 SYDVKM. The chain's CDR3 is CASSSRTGVIGELFF. The CDR3 nucleotides are TGTGCCAGCAGCTCTAGGACAGGGGTAATCGGGGAGCTGTTTTTT.

J is TRBJ2-3 and V is TRBV28, with D maybe TRBD1 (6 bases). There are 12 residues in the CDR3. The germline gives CDR1 MDHEN, CDR2 SYDVKM. The V and J ends lost 5 bases and 9 bases respectively, with 12 bases between them. The CDR3 protein is CASSPNRETQYF. For the CDR3, the DNA is TGTGCCAGCAGTCCCAACAGGGAAACGCAGTATTTT.